Below are 10 T cell receptor beta chains sequenced from a single sample in a study of T cells in tumors after PD-1 blockade. Repertoires were generated with immunoSEQ multiplex PCR, while TCRdb's copy carries only in-frame clones and drops some. This sample has a few thousand clones, with roughly 70% found just once. Specimen: tumor tissue, collected before anti-PD-1 treatment. The source of these receptors is a human donor with basal cell carcinoma.

The V gene is TRBV28, the J gene TRBJ2-7; 9 bases match TRBD1. Germline trimming cut 7 bases from V and 0 bases from J; bases unmatched to any gene: 4. Germline CDR1 reads MDHEN; CDR2 reads SYDVKM. This CDR3 has 14 residues. CDR3: CASTRQGGSYEQYF. Here the CDR3 DNA reads TGTGCCAGCACCCGACAGGGGGGCTCCTACGAGCAGTACTTC.

The chain links TRBV7-9 to TRBJ2-5; either TRBD1 or TRBD2 may fit D (6 bases each). With 4 bases removed from V and 1 base from J, the gap between germline ends came to 25 bases. CDR3 length equals 19 residues. Germline CDR1 SEHNR, CDR2 FQNEAQ (reference sequence). CDR3 protein: CASSSPRGGLLSPQETQYF. The CDR3 coding sequence is TGTGCCAGCAGCTCCCCTCGAGGGGGACTGCTTTCGCCCCAAGAGACCCAGTACTTC.

This clone has a handful of counts. The gene calls are TRBV28 and TRBJ2-7; D is perhaps TRBD1 or TRBD2 (5 bases each). Trimming shortened V by 6 bases and J by 0 bases, and 21 bases separated the two germline ends. The CDR3 covers 17 residues. Germline V gives CDR1 MDHEN, CDR2 SYDVKM. In nucleotides, the CDR3 is TGTGCCAGCAGCCTTGGGGACGCCTTTTTCCCCTCCTACGAGCAGTACTTC. The encoded protein is CASSLGDAFFPSYEQYF.

This chain joins TRBV2 and TRBJ1-4, with 8 bases fitting TRBD1. J gave up 5 bases and V 6 bases, and 5 bases lay outside the gene matches. Per germline, CDR1 SNHLY and CDR2 FYNNEI. The CDR3 length is 14 residues. This CDR3 reads CASRERTGNEKLFF. CDR3 nucleotides: TGTGCCAGCAGGGAGAGGACAGGGAATGAAAAACTGTTTTTT.

The chain's CDR3 is CASSDGTGADTQYF. As DNA, the CDR3 is TGTGCCAGCAGTGACGGGACAGGGGCAGATACGCAGTATTTT. The gene calls are TRBV6-4 and TRBJ2-3, with 10 bases aligning to TRBD1. V dropped 2 bases and J dropped 4; count of bases not matched to a gene: 0. Germline assignment: CDR1 MRHNA and CDR2 SNTAGT. The CDR3 has 14 amino acids.

The chain combines TRBV6-1 with TRBJ2-3; D tentatively fits TRBD1 or TRBD2 (6 bases each). Trimming took 2 bases from V and 0 from J, leaving 9 bases between them. The CDR3 is made up of 15 amino acids. Germline V CDR1 and CDR2: MNHNS, SASEGT. DNA for the CDR3: TGTGCCAGCAGTGAAAGGGGGAGGAGCACAGATACGCAGTATTTT. This sequence encodes CASSERGRSTDTQYF.

This chain links TRBV11-1 with TRBJ2-1, with TRBD2 matching over 15 bases. V shed 8 bases, J shed 9 bases, and the junction held 8 bases outside the gene matches. Germline V lookup: CDR1 SGHAT, CDR2 FQDESV (reference sequence). This CDR3 spans 15 amino acids. CDR3 sequence: CASQGLAGGVGEQFF. The CDR3 region has the DNA TGTGCCAGCCAGGGACTAGCGGGAGGCGTCGGTGAGCAGTTCTTC.

The chain couples TRBV5-1 to TRBJ2-3, with TRBD1 as a possible D gene (6 bases). The CDR3 runs to 16 residues. Deletions cut 0 bases from V and 1 base from J, with 12 bases between. Per germline, CDR1 SGHRS and CDR2 YFSETQ. The CDR3 reads CASSLEARTGTDTQYF. CDR3 coding DNA: TGCGCCAGCAGCTTGGAGGCCCGGACAGGCACAGATACGCAGTATTTT.

The chain uses TRBV30 and TRBJ1-4, with 7 nucleotides matching TRBD1. CDR3 length: 13 amino acids. V shed 1 base, J shed 5 bases, and the junction held 1 base outside the gene matches. Germline loops: CDR1 GTSNPN, CDR2 SVGIG (reference sequence). The CDR3 bases are TGTGCCTGGAGTGGGGACAGAAATGAAAAACTGTTTTTT. This codes for CAWSGDRNEKLFF.

The chain is built from TRBV5-1 and TRBJ1-2, with D tentatively TRBD1 (6 bases). Trimming removed 0 bases at V and 8 bases at J, with 8 bases between. Germline CDR1 reads SGHRS; CDR2 reads YFSETQ. The CDR3 length is 12 residues. This chain's CDR3 is CASSLAGEGYTF. CDR3 DNA sequence: TGCGCCAGCAGCTTGGCAGGGGAAGGCTACACCTTC.